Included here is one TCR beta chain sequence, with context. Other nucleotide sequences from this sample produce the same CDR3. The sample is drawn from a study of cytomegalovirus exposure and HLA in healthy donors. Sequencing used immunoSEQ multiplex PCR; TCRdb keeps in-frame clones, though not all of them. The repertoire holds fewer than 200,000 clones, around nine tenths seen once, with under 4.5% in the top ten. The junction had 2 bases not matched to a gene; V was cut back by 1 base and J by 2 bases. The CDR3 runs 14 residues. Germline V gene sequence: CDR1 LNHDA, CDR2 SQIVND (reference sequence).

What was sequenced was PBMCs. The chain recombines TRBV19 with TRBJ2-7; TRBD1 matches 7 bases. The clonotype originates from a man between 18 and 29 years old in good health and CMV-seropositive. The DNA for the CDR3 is TGTGCCAGTAGTATAGGGCAGGGGGCCTACGAGCAGTACTTC. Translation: CASSIGQGAYEQYF.